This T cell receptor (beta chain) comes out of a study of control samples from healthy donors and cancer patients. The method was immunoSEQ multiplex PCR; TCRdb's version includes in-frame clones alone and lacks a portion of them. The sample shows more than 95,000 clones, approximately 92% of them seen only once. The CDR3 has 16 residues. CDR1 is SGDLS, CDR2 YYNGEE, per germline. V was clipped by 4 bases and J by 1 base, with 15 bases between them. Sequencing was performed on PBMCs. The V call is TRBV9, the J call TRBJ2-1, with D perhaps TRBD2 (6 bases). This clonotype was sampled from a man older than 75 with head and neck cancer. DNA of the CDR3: TGTGCCAGCAGCCCCCGTCTAGCGATTTCCTACAATGAGCAGTTCTTC. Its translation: CASSPRLAISYNEQFF. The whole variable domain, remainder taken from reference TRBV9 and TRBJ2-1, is DSGVTQTPKHLITATGQRVTLRCSPRSGDLSVYWYQQSLDQGLQFLIQYYNGEERAKGNILERFSAQQFPDLHSELNLSSLELGDSALYFCASSPRLAISYNEQFFGPGTRLTVL.